The sequence of this T cell receptor (beta chain) was determined in a study of identical twins. Points from the study as a whole: Cord blood's abundant beta clonotypes had fewer insertions, unlike memory repertoires. Because invariant MAIT and iNKT cells could be present, zero-insertion analyses could be partly confounded.

This CDR3 spans 16 amino acids. Germline loops: CDR1 SGHAT, CDR2 FQNNGV. V lost 2 bases to trimming and J lost 5 bases, with 19 bases between them. TCRdb re-analysed the 5' RACE reads in MiXCR, keeping a single row per CDR3 protein. The sample carries approximately 470,000 distinct CDR3 sequences, approximately 14% recorded once. This clonotype has just a few counts. Its antigen is unknown. The same sample was also studied in work on yellow fever vaccine responses in identical twins. From that second work: Reportedly, the T cell response mounted by twins to vaccine seemed partly convergent, partly personalized.

The sequenced sample consisted of CD4+ T cells sorted from blood. The source of this sequence is a woman in her late teens or twenties in good health. This chain links TRBV11-2 with TRBJ2-7; a possible D gene is TRBD2 (6 bases). The CDR3 nucleotides read TGTGCCAGCAGCTTACTTGTCGCGGGGCCCATTAACGAGCAGTACTTC. Encoded protein: CASSLLVAGPINEQYF. The full variable domain, rest sourced from reference TRBV11-2 and TRBJ2-7, is EAGVAQSPRYKIIEKRQSVAFWCNPISGHATLYWYQQILGQGPKLLIQFQNNGVVDDSQLPKDRFSAERLKGVDSTLKIQPAKLEDSAVYLCASSLLVAGPINEQYFGPGTRLTVT.